This passage covers 2 T cell receptor beta chains from one sample sequenced in a study of cytomegalovirus exposure and HLA in healthy donors. The PCR contained 60 Vbeta and 13 Jbeta primers. TCRdb's table, derived via immunoSEQ multiplex PCR, lists solely in-frame clones and lacks some. This table holds 150,000 to 200,000 clones, 70% to 85% found once. Material for sequencing was PBMCs. The receptors were gathered from a woman aged 40 to 49 in good health and CMV-seronegative.

Points on this clone: At the DNA level, this CDR3 is encoded by other sequences in the same sample as well. V usage is TRBV5-1 and J usage is TRBJ1-1; 11 positions agree with TRBD1. This CDR3 region has 14 residues. The V segment lost 4 bases and the J segment 5 bases; nucleotides outside the gene matches: 4. CDR1 and CDR2 from the germline V gene are SGHRS and YFSETQ. The CDR3 here is CASSGGQGATEAFF. Written as DNA, the CDR3 is TGCGCCAGCAGCGGAGGACAGGGGGCGACTGAAGCTTTCTTT.

The rearrangement uses TRBV6-5 and TRBJ1-6; tentative D call: TRBD1 (6 bases). Trimming stripped 8 bases from V and 6 bases from J, with 14 bases between. The CDR3 runs 14 residues. The V gene's germline CDR1 is MNHEY and CDR2 SVGAGI. CDR3 loop: CASGARDTNSPLHF. DNA for the CDR3: TGTGCCAGCGGAGCTCGGGACACTAATTCACCCCTCCACTTT.